Sequencing of this TCR beta chain was carried out in a study of molecular identifiers for immune sequencing clone quantification. Study outcomes and limitations: Detectable among some 950,000 naive cells, according to reports, was Jurkat TCR RNA spiked in from one cell. Naive cells had under 1% of molecules in clones above 20 RNA copies, effectors over 97%.

The table lists this clonotype with a few counts. Its antigen is not known. Both previously described methods and listed TCR primers were employed to make bulk TCR libraries. TCRdb reanalysed the PCR reads using MiXCR and keeps one entry per CDR3 protein. The sample shows 460,000 or so distinct CDR3 sequences, about 22% of them seen only once. Trimming stripped 0 bases from V and 4 bases from J, with 9 bases between. The CDR3 is 14 amino acids. Per germline, CDR1 LGHNA and CDR2 YSLEER. As CD8+CD4-CCR7+CD45RA+ cells, naive CD8 T cells were sorted. The chain recombines TRBV4-3 with TRBJ1-1, with a possible D match to TRBD1 (6 bases). The sequencing input was naive CD8+ T cells from blood, with Jurkat cell RNA spiked in. Documented subset: FACS-sorted CD8+CD4-CCR7+CD45RA+ naive T cells. This clonotype was sampled from a human donor in good health. Some libraries in this study had Jurkat cell RNA spiked in. The CDR3, as DNA: TGCGCCAGCAGCCAAGATATAGGGGGCACTGAAGCTTTCTTT. Translation: CASSQDIGGTEAFF.